This T cell receptor beta chain was observed in a study of blood T cell repertoires in COVID-19. Patients from Seattle were sampled longitudinally, starting during active infection. As handled by the study authors: Reference gene primer amplification yielded estimated nucleated cell counts. Here immunoSEQ multiplex PCR was the method, and the copy in TCRdb shows in-frame clones only, minus some. V and J calls and clone size follow that table, whereas D and trimming were derived from the DNA. The sample contains 180,000 or so clones, 81% of which appear only once. Per the germline V gene, CDR1 is SGHRS and CDR2 is YFSETQ. The CDR3 totals 14 residues. Trimming took off 7 bases at V and 4 bases at J, with 15 bases between the two ends.

The origin of this receptor is a middle-aged woman with COVID-19, enrolled during active disease. Material for sequencing was peripheral blood. V is TRBV5-1 and J is TRBJ1-3; D is possibly TRBD1 (6 bases). The CDR3 nucleotides are TGCGCCAGCCTGGGAGGGGGTGAAGGAAACACCATATATTTT. Amino acid sequence: CASLGGGEGNTIYF.